These 25 T cell receptor beta chains originate from one sample sequenced in a study of metastatic and nonmetastatic thyroid tumors. TCRdb recomputed clones from the PCR reads via MiXCR. The sample consists of roughly 70,000 clones, roughly 18% of them appearing once. No patient had received any treatment before thyroid surgery. The sequencing sample was made of blood. The receptor set was obtained from a female donor with papillary thyroid cancer or a benign thyroid nodule (not recorded which). Some clones in this sample may be carry-over from other donors' samples.

This clone was recorded many times. The rearrangement links TRBV19 to TRBJ1-1, with a tentative D call TRBD1 (5 bases). The CDR3 is made up of 17 amino acids. The germline V gene has CDR1 LNHDA and CDR2 SQIVND (reference sequence). Trimming pared 5 bases from V and 1 base from J, leaving 20 bases between. DNA for the CDR3: TGTGCCAGTAGTCGCTATCCAGGGAGGCAAGCGAACACTGAAGCTTTCTTT. Its translation: CASSRYPGRQANTEAFF.

Many counts were recorded for this clone. The V gene is TRBV27, the J gene TRBJ2-7; D remains ambiguous. V was clipped by 0 bases and J by 12 bases, with 15 bases between them. CDR1 is MNHEY, CDR2 SMNVEV, per germline (reference sequence). CDR3 length equals 13 residues. The CDR3 loop is CASSLSGSLRVYF. The CDR3 region has the DNA TGTGCCAGCAGTTTATCAGGTTCACTACGTGTGTACTTC.

At least ten counts were recorded for this clone. The chain combines TRBV6-5 with TRBJ2-7; 7 positions agree with TRBD1. CDR3 length equals 14 residues. V lost 2 bases and J lost 2; bases outside the gene matches: 3. Germline-derived CDR1 and CDR2 are MNHEY and SVGAGI. The CDR3 reads CASSYGDRAYEQYF. For the CDR3, the DNA is TGTGCCAGCAGTTACGGAGACAGGGCCTACGAGCAGTACTTC.

This clone was observed at least ten times. The genes are TRBV6-1 and TRBJ2-3, with D perhaps matching TRBD1 (6 bases). This CDR3 region has 15 residues. V was clipped by 1 base and J by 2 bases, with 10 bases between them. The germline V gene has CDR1 MNHNS and CDR2 SASEGT. The chain's CDR3 is CASSEGAGVTDTQYF. The CDR3, as DNA: TGTGCCAGCAGTGAAGGGGCAGGGGTCACAGATACGCAGTATTTT.

This clone was picked up many times. The chain carries TRBV20-1 and TRBJ2-7, with 10 bases matching TRBD1. Germline V gives CDR1 DFQATT, CDR2 SNEGSKA (reference sequence). This CDR3 has 13 residues. V shed 6 bases and J 2 bases; nucleotides not matched to a gene: 4. CDR3: CSARTGGAYEQYF. The CDR3 nucleotides are TGCAGTGCGCGGACAGGGGGTGCCTACGAGCAGTACTTC.

There are many counts of this clone. V gene TRBV30 combines with J gene TRBJ2-2; tentatively, D is TRBD1 (5 bases). Germline CDR1 reads GTSNPN; CDR2 reads SVGIG (reference sequence). V gave up 1 base and J gave up 2 bases, with 11 bases separating them. This CDR3 has 15 residues. The CDR3 sequence: CAWSGGRVNTGELFF. DNA of the CDR3: TGTGCCTGGAGTGGTGGCAGGGTCAACACCGGGGAGCTGTTTTTT.

This clone has a count of ten or more. J is TRBJ2-7 and V is TRBV9; tentatively, D is TRBD1 (5 bases). This CDR3 contains 13 residues. Looked up from germline, CDR1 is SGDLS and CDR2 is YYNGEE. Deletions cut 0 bases from V and 6 bases from J, with 10 bases between. The CDR3 protein is CASSVGRDTEQYF. For the CDR3, the DNA is TGTGCCAGCAGCGTAGGCAGGGATACCGAGCAGTACTTC. Full variable domain (missing parts from reference TRBV9 and TRBJ2-7): DSGVTQTPKHLITATGQRVTLRCSPRSGDLSVYWYQQSLDQGLQFLIQYYNGEERAKGNILERFSAQQFPDLHSELNLSSLELGDSALYFCASSVGRDTEQYFGPGTRLTVT.

This clone was counted ten times or more. This chain links TRBV6-1 with TRBJ2-5; 7 bases fit TRBD1. Unmatched junction bases numbered 8, after V lost 0 bases and J lost 4 bases. The CDR3 contains 16 residues. CDR1 is MNHNS, CDR2 SASEGT, per germline. This CDR3 reads CASSEAVWAGGETQYF. DNA for the CDR3: TGTGCCAGCAGTGAAGCTGTCTGGGCAGGGGGAGAGACCCAGTACTTC.

There are many counts of this clone. The rearrangement links TRBV4-2 to TRBJ2-1; D perhaps matches TRBD2 (6 bases). V shed 4 bases and J shed 5 bases, with 15 bases lying between them. CDR3 size: 15 residues. Germline loops: CDR1 LGHNA, CDR2 YNFKEQ. CDR3 nucleotides: TGTGCCAGCAGCCCCCAGGCGGTAGCGGACAATGAGCAGTTCTTC. It codes for CASSPQAVADNEQFF.

This clone has a handful of counts. One end of the junction fails to match germline, which may point to a read error. V usage is TRBV15 and J usage is TRBJ2-7; D remains ambiguous. In germline, CDR1 is LNHNV, CDR2 YYDKDF (reference sequence). This CDR3 spans 14 amino acids. The CDR3, as DNA: TGTGCCACCAGCAGAGAGTGGGCCTCCTACGAGCAGTGCTTC. It is translated as CATSREWASYEQCF.

At least ten counts were recorded for this clone. The CDR3 reads CASRHGTRGNTGELFF. The CDR3 DNA follows: TGTGCCAGCAGACACGGGACTCGGGGAAACACCGGGGAGCTGTTTTTT. The chain recombines TRBV9 with TRBJ2-2; tentative D call: TRBD2 (6 bases). The CDR3 length is 16 residues. The V gene lost 5 bases and the J gene lost 2 bases, with 16 bases spanning the gap. The V gene's germline CDR1 is SGDLS and CDR2 YYNGEE.

Only a few counts were recorded for this clone. Given a much more abundant clone one base away, this may be a read error. Different DNA sequences within this sample yield the same CDR3. This sequence joins TRBV27 and TRBJ2-3; D may be TRBD2 (5 bases). Germline V gene data show CDR1 as MNHEY and CDR2 as SMNVEV (reference sequence). Trimming left V 9 bases short and J 2 bases short, with 18 bases between. The CDR3 spans 15 residues. Here the CDR3 reads CASQSPGNPTDTQYF. The CDR3 DNA sequence: TGTGCCAGTCAGAGCCCGGGGAACCCCACAGATACGCAGTATTTT.

This clone was seen many times. V gene TRBV5-5 combines with J gene TRBJ2-1; D ambiguous. CDR1 is SGHKS and CDR2 is YYEKEE in the germline V gene (reference sequence). V was clipped by 1 base and J by 0 bases, with 8 bases between them. The CDR3 covers 15 residues. The CDR3 DNA reads as TGTGCCAGCAGCTTGCTTCTGAGCTCCTACAATGAGCAGTTCTTC. As protein: CASSLLLSSYNEQFF. Combining the CDR3 with reference TRBV5-5 and TRBJ2-1 gives the whole variable domain DAGVTQSPTHLIKTRGQQVTLRCSPISGHKSVSWYQQVLGQGPQFIFQYYEKEERGRGNFPDRFSARQFPNYSSELNVNALLLGDSALYLCASSLLLSSYNEQFFGPGTRLTVL.

This clone has at least ten counts. This CDR3 is also generated by other DNA sequences in the sample. V usage is TRBV13 and J usage is TRBJ1-6; D is undetermined. CDR1 is PRHDT, CDR2 FYEKMQ, per germline (reference sequence). V was trimmed by 2 bases and J by 0 bases, leaving 17 bases between them. The CDR3 sequence is 19 residues long. CDR3 loop: CASSLFLGGLGSYNSPLHF. In DNA form, the CDR3 reads TGTGCCAGCAGCTTATTTTTAGGAGGGCTCGGCTCCTATAATTCACCCCTCCACTTT.

This clone occurred many times. The genes are TRBV6-1 and TRBJ1-2; D is unclear. V was pared by 5 bases and J by 12 bases, with 22 bases between. The CDR3 consists of 14 residues. Germline V gene data show CDR1 as MNHNS and CDR2 as SASEGT. The CDR3 DNA sequence: TGTGCCAGCAGTACCGGGGTTCTGGGTTTTGGGGACACCTTC. Its translation is CASSTGVLGFGDTF.

This chain connects TRBV2 to TRBJ2-3, with TRBD1 as a possible D gene (5 bases). Per the germline V gene, CDR1 is SNHLY and CDR2 is FYNNEI. The V end lost 6 bases, the J end lost 1 base, and 11 bases lay between the germline ends. This CDR3 has 14 amino acids. The CDR3 DNA is TGTGCCAGCAGGCGGACATATGGCACAGATACGCAGTATTTT. This codes for CASRRTYGTDTQYF.

At least ten counts were recorded for this clone. The chain couples TRBV20-1 to TRBJ1-2; 7 bases agree with TRBD1. The CDR3 covers 11 residues. Germline assignment: CDR1 DFQATT and CDR2 SNEGSKA (reference sequence). V shed 6 bases and J 8 bases; nucleotides not matched to a gene: 6. The CDR3 bases are TGCAGTGCGCGACAGGGACCCGGCTACACCTTC. Protein product: CSARQGPGYTF.

Ten or more counts support this clone. The rearrangement links TRBV12-3 or TRBV12-4 to TRBJ2-7; D ambiguous. Between the trimmed V and J ends, which lost 1 base and 6 bases, there was a span of 7 bases. This CDR3 spans 12 amino acids. This CDR3 is CASSLVVTEQYF. In DNA form, the CDR3 reads TGTGCCAGCAGTTTAGTAGTAACCGAGCAGTACTTC.

This clone appeared many times. The chain links TRBV12-3 or TRBV12-4 to TRBJ2-2, with D hard to call. The CDR3 has 14 residues. V shed 3 bases and J shed 2 bases, with 7 bases lying between them. CDR3 sequence (DNA): TGTGCCAGCAGTTTTTTGCCAAACACCGGGGAGCTGTTTTTT. Translated, it gives CASSFLPNTGELFF.

In this sample, this clone turned up a few times. The chain has TRBV10-3 and TRBJ2-7; D uncertain. The germline V and J ends were trimmed by 8 bases and 2 bases, with 10 bases remaining between them. CDR1 is ENHRY, CDR2 SYGVKD, per germline. The CDR3 contains 12 residues. CDR3 in amino acids: CAISPGTYEQYF. The CDR3 DNA reads as TGTGCCATCTCACCTGGAACCTACGAGCAGTACTTC.

This clone was found many times. This rearrangement joins TRBV30 to TRBJ1-3; D is unresolved. Germline CDR1 reads GTSNPN; CDR2 reads SVGIG (reference sequence). The CDR3 has 12 amino acids. V was pared by 8 bases and J by 4 bases, with 12 bases between. The CDR3 here is CALGGFGNTIYF. The CDR3 coding sequence is TGTGCCCTGGGTGGATTCGGAAACACCATATATTTT. Complete variable domain (other parts from reference TRBV30 and TRBJ1-3): SQTIHQWPATLVQPVGSPLSLECTVEGTSNPNLYWYRQAAGRGLQLLFYSVGIGQISSEVPQNLSASRPQDRQFILSSKKLLLSDSGFYLCALGGFGNTIYFGEGSWLTVV.

This clone has at least ten counts. J is TRBJ2-1 and V is TRBV7-9, with unresolved D. The CDR3 totals 10 residues. V was shortened by 5 bases and J by 6 bases, with 2 bases between the two germline ends. Germline CDR1 and CDR2: SEHNR and FQNEAQ (reference sequence). The CDR3: CASSRNEQFF. The DNA for the CDR3 is TGTGCCAGCAGCCGCAATGAGCAGTTCTTC.

This clone was recorded many times. The chain couples TRBV10-2 to TRBJ1-1, with TRBD1 matching over 8 bases. The germline gives CDR1 WSHSY, CDR2 SAAADI. The CDR3 has 12 residues. V lost 6 bases, J lost 5 bases, and 2 bases stayed unmatched. The CDR3: CASRDRGTEAFF. The CDR3 DNA reads TGCGCCAGCAGAGACAGGGGTACTGAAGCTTTCTTT.

This clone was picked up many times. The chain is built from TRBV4-1 and TRBJ2-1; D possibly corresponds to TRBD1 (6 bases). CDR1 MGHRA and CDR2 YSYEKL come from the germline V gene. This CDR3 is built from 14 residues. V was shortened by 9 bases and J by 4 bases, with 16 bases between the two germline ends. Here the CDR3 DNA reads TGCGCCAGTGGTCCCGGGACATCTTACAATGAGCAGTTCTTC. Translating gives CASGPGTSYNEQFF.

This clone came up many times. This CDR3 reads CASSLSTGEETQYF. For the CDR3, the DNA is TGCGCCAGCAGCTTGTCAACAGGTGAAGAGACCCAGTACTTC. The rearrangement uses TRBV5-1 and TRBJ2-5, with a weak D call TRBD1 (5 bases). The CDR3 spans 14 residues. Looked up from germline, CDR1 is SGHRS and CDR2 is YFSETQ. V dropped 1 base and J dropped 3 bases, with 10 bases sitting between them.